A selection of T cell receptor beta chains follows, all from one sample in a study of blood T cell repertoires in COVID-19. Assay used: immunoSEQ multiplex PCR; TCRdb lists only in-frame clones, some missing. Here the sample spans roughly 160,000 clones, about four fifths being singletons. Sequenced input: PBMCs or T cells enriched from blood (not recorded which). The receptors stem from a man aged 50 to 60 who had recovered from COVID-19. Both conserved end residues are trimmed from each CDR3.

v_call cdr3_aa
TRBV18 ASSRGTSDYEQY
TRBV21-1 ASSKAGGAYEQY
TRBV19 ASTLSAAGFETQY
TRBV9 ASSVGVGRGTGELF
TRBV9 ASSVQPEAYNEQF
TRBV6-1 ASSETSGGAETQY
TRBV4-1 ASSHRGTDTQY
TRBV7-2 ASSLDSREYEQY
TRBV4-1 ASSQDGGLAGGYEQY
TRBV3-1/TRBV3-2 ASSQAADLSGNTIY